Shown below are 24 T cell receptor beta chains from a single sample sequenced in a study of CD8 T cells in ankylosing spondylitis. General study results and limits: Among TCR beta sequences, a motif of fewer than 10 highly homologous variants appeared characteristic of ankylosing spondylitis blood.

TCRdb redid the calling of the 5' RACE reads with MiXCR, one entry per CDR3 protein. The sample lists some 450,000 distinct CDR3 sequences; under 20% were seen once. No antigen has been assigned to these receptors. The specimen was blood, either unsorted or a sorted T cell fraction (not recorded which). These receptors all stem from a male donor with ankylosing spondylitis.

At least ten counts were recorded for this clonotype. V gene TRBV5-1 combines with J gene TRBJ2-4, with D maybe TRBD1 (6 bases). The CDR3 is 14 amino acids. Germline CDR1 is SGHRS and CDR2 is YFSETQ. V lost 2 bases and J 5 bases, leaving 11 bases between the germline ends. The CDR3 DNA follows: TGCGCCAGCAGCTTAACAGGGATGGAAAACATTCAGTACTTC. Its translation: CASSLTGMENIQYF.

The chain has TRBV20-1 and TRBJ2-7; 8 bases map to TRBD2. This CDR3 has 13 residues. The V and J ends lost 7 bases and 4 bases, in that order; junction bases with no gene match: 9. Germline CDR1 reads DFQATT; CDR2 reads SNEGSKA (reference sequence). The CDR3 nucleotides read TGCAGTGGGGAGACGGGAGGGTCTTACGAGCAGTACTTC. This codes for CSGETGGSYEQYF.

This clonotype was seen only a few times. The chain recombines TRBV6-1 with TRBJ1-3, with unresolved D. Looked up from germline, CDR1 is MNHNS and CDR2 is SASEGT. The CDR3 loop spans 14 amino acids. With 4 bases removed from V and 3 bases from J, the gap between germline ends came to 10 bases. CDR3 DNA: TGTGCCAGCAGTGGGGGAAGCGGTGGAAACACCATATATTTT. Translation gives CASSGGSGGNTIYF.

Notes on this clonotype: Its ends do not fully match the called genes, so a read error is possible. The CDR3 is CASSQDSKDRGFRETLYF. CDR3 nucleotides: TGCGCCAGCAGCCAAGATTCAAAAGACAGGGGCTTCCGAGAGACCCTGTACTTC. The chain carries TRBV4-1 and TRBJ2-5; 8 nucleotides agree with TRBD1. This CDR3 has 18 amino acids. Germline V gene lookup returns CDR1 MGHRA and CDR2 YSYEKL.

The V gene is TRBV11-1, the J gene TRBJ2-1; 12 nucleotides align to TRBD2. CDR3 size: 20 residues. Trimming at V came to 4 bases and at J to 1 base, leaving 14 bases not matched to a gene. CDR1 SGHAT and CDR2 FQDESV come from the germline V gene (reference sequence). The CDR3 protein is CASSSPELAGGHTSYNEQFF. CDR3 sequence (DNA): TGTGCCAGCAGCTCGCCGGAACTAGCGGGGGGCCACACTTCCTACAATGAGCAGTTCTTC.

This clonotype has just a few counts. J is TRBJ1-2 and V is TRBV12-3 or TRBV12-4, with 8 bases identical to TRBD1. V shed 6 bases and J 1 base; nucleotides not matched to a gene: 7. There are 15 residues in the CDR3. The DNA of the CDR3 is TGTGCCAGCAGCCTTCGACAGGGGATTAACTATGGCTACACCTTC. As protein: CASSLRQGINYGYTF.

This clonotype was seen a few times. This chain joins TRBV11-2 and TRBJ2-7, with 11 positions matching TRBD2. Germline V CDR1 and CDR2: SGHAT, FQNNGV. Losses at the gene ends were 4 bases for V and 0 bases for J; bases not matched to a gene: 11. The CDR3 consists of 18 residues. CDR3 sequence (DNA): TGTGCCAGCAGCTCCAGACTAGCGGGATTTACCGTCTCCTACGAGCAGTACTTC. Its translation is CASSSRLAGFTVSYEQYF.

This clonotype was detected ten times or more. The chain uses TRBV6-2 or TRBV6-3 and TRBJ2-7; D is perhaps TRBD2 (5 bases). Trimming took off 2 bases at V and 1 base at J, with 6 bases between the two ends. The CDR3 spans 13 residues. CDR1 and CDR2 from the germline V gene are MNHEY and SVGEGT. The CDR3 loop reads CASSYSGSYEQYF. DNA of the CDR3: TGTGCCAGCAGTTACAGCGGTTCCTACGAGCAGTACTTC.

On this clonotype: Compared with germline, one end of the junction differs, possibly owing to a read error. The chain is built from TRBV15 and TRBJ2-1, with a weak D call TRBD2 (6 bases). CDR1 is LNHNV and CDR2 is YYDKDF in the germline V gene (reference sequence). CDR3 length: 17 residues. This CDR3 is CATSREQRRTTYSEQFF. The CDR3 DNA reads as TGTGCCACCAGCAGAGAACAGCGGAGGACTACTTACAGTGAGCAGTTCTTC.

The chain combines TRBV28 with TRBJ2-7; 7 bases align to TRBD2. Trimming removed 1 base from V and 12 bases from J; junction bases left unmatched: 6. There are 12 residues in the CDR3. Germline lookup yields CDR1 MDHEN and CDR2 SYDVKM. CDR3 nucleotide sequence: TGTGCCAGCAGTTTATTGGCGGGAGATATGTACTTC. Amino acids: CASSLLAGDMYF.

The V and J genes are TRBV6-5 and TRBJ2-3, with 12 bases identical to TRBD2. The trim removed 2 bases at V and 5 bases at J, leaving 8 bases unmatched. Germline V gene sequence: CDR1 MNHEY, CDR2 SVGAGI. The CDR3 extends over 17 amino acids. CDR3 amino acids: CASSYTSLAGGKDTQYF. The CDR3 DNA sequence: TGTGCCAGCAGTTACACTTCCCTAGCGGGGGGGAAAGATACGCAGTATTTT.

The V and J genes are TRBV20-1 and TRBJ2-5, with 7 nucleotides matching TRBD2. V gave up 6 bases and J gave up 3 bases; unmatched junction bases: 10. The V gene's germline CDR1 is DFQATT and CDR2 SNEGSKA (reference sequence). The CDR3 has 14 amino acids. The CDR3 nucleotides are TGCAGTGCGGCTAGCGGAGTGGTGGAAGAGACCCAGTACTTC. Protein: CSAASGVVEETQYF.

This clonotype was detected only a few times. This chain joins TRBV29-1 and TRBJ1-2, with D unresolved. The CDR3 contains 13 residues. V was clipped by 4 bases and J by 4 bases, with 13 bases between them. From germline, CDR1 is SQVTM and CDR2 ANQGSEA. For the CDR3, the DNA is TGCAGCGTTGTAGGTTCCGGGAGCTATGGCTACACCTTC. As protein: CSVVGSGSYGYTF.

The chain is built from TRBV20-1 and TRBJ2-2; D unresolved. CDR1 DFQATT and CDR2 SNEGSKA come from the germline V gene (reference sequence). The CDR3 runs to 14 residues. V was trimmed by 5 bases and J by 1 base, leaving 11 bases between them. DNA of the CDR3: TGCAGTGCTGTTCGACTGAGGAACACCGGGGAGCTGTTTTTT. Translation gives CSAVRLRNTGELFF.

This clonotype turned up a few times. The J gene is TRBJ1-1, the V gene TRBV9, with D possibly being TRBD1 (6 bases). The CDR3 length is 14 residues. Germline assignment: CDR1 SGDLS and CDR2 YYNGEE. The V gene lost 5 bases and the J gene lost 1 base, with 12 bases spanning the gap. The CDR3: CASRQGGGNTEAFF. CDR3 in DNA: TGTGCCAGCAGACAGGGTGGGGGGAACACTGAAGCTTTCTTT.

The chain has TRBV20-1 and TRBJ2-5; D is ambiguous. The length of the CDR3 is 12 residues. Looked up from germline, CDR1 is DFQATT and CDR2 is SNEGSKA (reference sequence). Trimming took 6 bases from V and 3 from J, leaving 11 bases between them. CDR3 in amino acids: CSARTVEETQYF. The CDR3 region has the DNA TGCAGTGCAAGGACCGTAGAAGAGACCCAGTACTTC.

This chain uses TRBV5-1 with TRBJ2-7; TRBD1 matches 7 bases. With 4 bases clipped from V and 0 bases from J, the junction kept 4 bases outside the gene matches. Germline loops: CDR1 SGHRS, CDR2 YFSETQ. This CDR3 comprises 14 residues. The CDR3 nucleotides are TGCGCCAGCAGCGGACAGGTGACCTCCTACGAGCAGTACTTC. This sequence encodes CASSGQVTSYEQYF. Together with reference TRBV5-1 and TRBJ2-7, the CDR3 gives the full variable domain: KAGVTQTPRYLIKTRGQQVTLSCSPISGHRSVSWYQQTPGQGLQFLFEYFSETQRNKGNFPGRFSGRQFSNSRSEMNVSTLELGDSALYLCASSGQVTSYEQYFGPGTRLTVT.

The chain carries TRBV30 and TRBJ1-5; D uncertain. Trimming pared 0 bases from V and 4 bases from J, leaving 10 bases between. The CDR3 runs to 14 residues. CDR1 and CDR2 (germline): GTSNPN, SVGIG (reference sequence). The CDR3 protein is CAWSVSSNNQPQHF. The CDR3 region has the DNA TGTGCCTGGAGTGTCTCCAGCAATAATCAGCCCCAGCATTTT.

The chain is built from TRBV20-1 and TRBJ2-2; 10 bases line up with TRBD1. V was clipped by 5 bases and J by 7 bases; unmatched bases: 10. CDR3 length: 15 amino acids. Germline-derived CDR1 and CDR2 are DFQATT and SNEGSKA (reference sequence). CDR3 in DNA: TGCAGTGCTTACCCGGGACAGGGGTCCCACGGGGAGCTGTTTTTT. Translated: CSAYPGQGSHGELFF.

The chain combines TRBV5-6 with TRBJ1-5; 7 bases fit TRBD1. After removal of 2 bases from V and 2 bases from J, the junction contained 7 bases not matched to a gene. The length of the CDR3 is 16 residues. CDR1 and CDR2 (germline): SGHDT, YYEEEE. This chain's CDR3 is CASSLGTARGNQPQHF. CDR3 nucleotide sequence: TGTGCCAGCAGCTTAGGGACAGCTCGAGGCAATCAGCCCCAGCATTTT.

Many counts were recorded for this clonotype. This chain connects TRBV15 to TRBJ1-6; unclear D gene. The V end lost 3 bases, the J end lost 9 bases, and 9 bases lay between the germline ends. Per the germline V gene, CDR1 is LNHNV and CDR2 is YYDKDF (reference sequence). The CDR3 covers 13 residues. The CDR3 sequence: CATSRSLGSPLHF. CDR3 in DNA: TGTGCCACCAGCAGGTCCCTGGGTTCACCCCTCCACTTT.

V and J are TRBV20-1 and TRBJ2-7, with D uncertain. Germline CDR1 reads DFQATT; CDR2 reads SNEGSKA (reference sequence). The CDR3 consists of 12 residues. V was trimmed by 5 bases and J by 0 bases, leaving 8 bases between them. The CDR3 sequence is CSAGSHSYEQYF. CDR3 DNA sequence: TGCAGTGCTGGGTCTCACTCCTACGAGCAGTACTTC.

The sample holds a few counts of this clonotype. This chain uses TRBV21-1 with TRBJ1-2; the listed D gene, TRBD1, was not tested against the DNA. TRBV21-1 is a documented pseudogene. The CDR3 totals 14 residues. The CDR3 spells CASSSRVINYGYTF. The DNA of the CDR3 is TGTGCCAGCAGCTCCCGTGTGATTAACTATGGCTACACCTTC.

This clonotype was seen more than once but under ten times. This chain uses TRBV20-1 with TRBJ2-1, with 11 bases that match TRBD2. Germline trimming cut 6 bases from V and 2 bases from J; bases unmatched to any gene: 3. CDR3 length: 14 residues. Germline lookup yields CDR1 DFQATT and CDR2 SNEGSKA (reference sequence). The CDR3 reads CSANSGRAYNEQFF. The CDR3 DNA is TGCAGTGCAAATAGCGGGAGGGCCTACAATGAGCAGTTCTTC.